This TCR beta chain came from a study of blood T cells in healthy people across ages. The sample holds a few counts of this clonotype. A second roughly 6 to 12 cycle PCR used barcoded and J-beta primers. TCRdb re-called the 5' RACE reads through MiXCR, storing one row per CDR3 protein. The repertoire holds 450,000 to 600,000 distinct CDR3 sequences, with 27% as singletons. Losses at the gene ends were 4 bases for V and 3 bases for J; bases not matched to a gene: 6. CDR3 size: 16 residues. Germline V gene data show CDR1 as SGHNT and CDR2 as YYREEE (reference sequence). These records were also assigned to another study, of T cells of mothers and their children. That source reports: Related mother-child pairs shared slightly more overlap than unrelated pairs, but the difference was non-significant.

The source of this sequence is a boy aged 2 to 9 in good health. This rearrangement joins TRBV5-4 to TRBJ2-5; 13 nucleotides align to TRBD2. The specimen sequenced was blood. CDR3 in DNA: TGTGCCAGCAGCGAACTCGGGACTAGCGGGGAAGAGACCCAGTACTTC. Residues: CASSELGTSGEETQYF.